The following is a T cell receptor beta chain sequence with its context. This sample's time point: pre-treatment sample, taken before nivolumab and TIL therapy. The data were taken from a study of TIL therapy for anti-PD-1-resistant metastatic lung cancer. At the level of the study: Most patients had lung adenocarcinoma; four tumors were EGFR-mutant, two ALK-rearranged; half smoked currently or formerly.

The libraries were made with immunoSEQ v3. Measured with immunoSEQ multiplex PCR; TCRdb has only the in-frame clones, and not every one. The sample yields about 59,000 clones, 73% seen once. CDR3 size: 13 residues. Trimming took off 6 bases at V and 5 bases at J, with 14 bases between the two ends. Germline-derived CDR1 and CDR2 are SGHTS and YDEGEE. The material sequenced was blood, taken at baseline. The clonotype comes from a person aged 25-85 years with non-small cell lung cancer. The chain is built from TRBV5-8 and TRBJ2-5; possible D gene TRBD2, 6 bases. CDR3 DNA: TGTGCCAGCATCCTGGCGGGGTGGGAGACCCAGTACTTC. Its protein is CASILAGWETQYF.